The rows below give T cell receptor beta chains drawn from one sample of a study of blood T cells in healthy people across ages. Via MiXCR, TCRdb re-called the 5' RACE reads, giving one row per CDR3 protein. The sample has hundreds of thousands of distinct CDR3 sequences, around 50% seen once. Sample: blood. These receptors all come from a man aged 80 or over in good health. The CDR3 runs from the conserved cysteine through the conserved F or W. The D gene is left open where the match is weak. Clone size, where shown, is once, few, many, or a class for clones that have expanded.

v_gene	abundance	d_gene	j_gene	CDR3nt	CDR3aa
TRBV9	-	TRBD2	TRBJ2-7	TGTGCCAGCAGCGCGGGACTAGGGGGAGGGAAAAGCTCCTACAATGAGCAGTACTTC	CASSAGLGGGKSSYNEQYF
TRBV24-1	-	TRBD2	TRBJ2-5	TGTGCCACCAGTGATGCCCTAGCGGGAGTAGGAGAGACCCAGTACTTC	CATSDALAGVGETQYF
TRBV29-1	-	-	TRBJ2-5	TGCAGCGCTGGGGGTGGCGGGAAAAAAGAGACCCAGTACTTC	CSAGGGGKKETQYF
TRBV7-3	-	TRBD2	TRBJ2-3	TGTGCCAGCAGCTTAATTAGCGGGAGGAGTGCAGATACGCAGTATTTT	CASSLISGRSADTQYF
TRBV25-1	-	-	TRBJ2-7	TGTGCCAGCAGTAACTCGGGACGAGGGAGCTCCTACGAGCAGTACTTC	CASSNSGRGSSYEQYF
TRBV5-1	-	-	TRBJ2-7	TGCGCCAGTAGCTTTTCTGACAATGAGCAGTACTTC	CASSFSDNEQYF
TRBV27	few	TRBD2	TRBJ2-7	TGTGCCAGCAAGGCGGGACTAGAGCCATTAACCCAGTACTTC	CASKAGLEPLTQYF
TRBV6-5	-	TRBD1	TRBJ2-5	TGTGCCAGCAGTTCTCCCCGGGACAGGGGAGGAGAGACCCAGTACTTC	CASSSPRDRGGETQYF
TRBV10-3	-	TRBD2	TRBJ2-3	TGTGCCACCTCCGGTCAGCGGGAGTTATCAGATACGCAGTATTTT	CATSGQRELSDTQYF
TRBV6-6	once	TRBD1	TRBJ2-7	TGTGCCAGCAGCCCCGGACAGGGGGGCACCTACGAGCAGTACTTC	CASSPGQGGTYEQYF
TRBV2	-	TRBD1	TRBJ2-3	TGTGCCAGCAGTGACGGGACAGGGTCGGATACGCAGTATTTT	CASSDGTGSDTQYF
TRBV4-1	-	-	TRBJ2-2	TGCGCCAGCAGCCATTTCACCGGGGAGCTGTTTTTT	CASSHFTGELFF
TRBV7-2	-	-	TRBJ2-1	TGTGCCAGCAGCCCACTGTGGACGCATGAGCAGTTCTTC	CASSPLWTHEQFF
TRBV7-9	-	-	TRBJ1-1	TGTGCCAGCAGCTACTATTCAGGGAGGAACACTGAAGCTTTCTTT	CASSYYSGRNTEAFF
TRBV20-1	few	-	TRBJ2-5	TGCAGTGCTAGAGATCCGGAGGGGCGAGAGACCCAGTACTTC	CSARDPEGRETQYF
TRBV28	-	-	TRBJ2-7	TGTGTCAGCAGTTTAGCGGCAGCGGAGGGGTACGAGCAGTACTTC	CVSSLAAAEGYEQYF
TRBV6-2/TRBV6-3	few	-	TRBJ2-3	TGTGCCAGCGAGGATCTTAGCACAGATACGCAGTATTTT	CASEDLSTDTQYF